The entry below gives a single T cell receptor (beta chain) sequence along with its context. This specimen belongs to a study of identical twins. TCRdb re-derived calls from the 5' RACE reads in MiXCR, one entry per CDR3 protein. The sample consists of 1.5 million to 2 million distinct CDR3 sequences, about 31% of them appearing once. The CDR3 has 16 amino acids. Germline V lookup: CDR1 SGHKS, CDR2 YYEKEE (reference sequence). Germline trimming cut 0 bases from V and 7 bases from J; bases unmatched to any gene: 9. The origin of this receptor is a newborn girl in good health. Sequenced material: cord blood. V usage is TRBV5-5 and J usage is TRBJ2-2; 7 bases are a match to TRBD1. CDR3 nucleotides: TGTGCCAGCAGCTTGGCAAGGGACAGAAGGAGCGGGGAGCTGTTTTTT. It encodes CASSLARDRRSGELFF.